The count of the clone carrying this TCR beta chain is one. The entry originates in a study of blood T cell repertoires in COVID-19. In the study overall: T cells, B-cell-depleted T cells, or PBMCs provided the cDNA or gDNA that served as material.

V shed 0 bases and J 0 bases; nucleotides not matched to a gene: 17. Germline CDR1 MGHRA, CDR2 YSYEKL. This CDR3 region has 21 residues. The assay was immunoSEQ multiplex PCR, and TCRdb's table has in-frame clones only and misses some. This repertoire shows 180,000 or so clones, roughly 84% found once; its top ten account for roughly 1.2%. This chain uses TRBV4-1 with TRBJ2-3, with TRBD2 identical over 8 bases. The sequenced sample was PBMCs or T cells enriched from blood (not recorded which). This clonotype was sampled from a human donor with acute COVID-19. The donor label of this sample is uncertain. CDR3 amino acids: CASSQDNPGSERGTSTDTQYF. CDR3 DNA sequence: TGCGCCAGCAGCCAAGATAATCCAGGGTCGGAGCGGGGGACTAGCACAGATACGCAGTATTTT.